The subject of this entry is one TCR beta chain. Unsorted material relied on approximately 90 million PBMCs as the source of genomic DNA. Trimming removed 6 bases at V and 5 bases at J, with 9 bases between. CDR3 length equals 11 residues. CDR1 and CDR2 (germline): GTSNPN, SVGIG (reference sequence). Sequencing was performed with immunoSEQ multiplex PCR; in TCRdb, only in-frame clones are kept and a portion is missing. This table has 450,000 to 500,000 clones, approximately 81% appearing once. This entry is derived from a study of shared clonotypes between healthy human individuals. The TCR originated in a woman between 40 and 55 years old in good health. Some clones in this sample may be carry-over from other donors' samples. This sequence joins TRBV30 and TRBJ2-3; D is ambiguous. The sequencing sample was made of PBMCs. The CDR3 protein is CACSRRDTQYF. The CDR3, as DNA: TGTGCCTGCTCGCGCCGAGATACGCAGTATTTT. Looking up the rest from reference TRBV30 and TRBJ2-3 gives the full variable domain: SQTIHQWPATLVQPVGSPLSLECTVEGTSNPNLYWYRQAAGRGLQLLFYSVGIGQISSEVPQNLSASRPQDRQFILSSKKLLLSDSGFYLCACSRRDTQYFGPGTRLTVL.